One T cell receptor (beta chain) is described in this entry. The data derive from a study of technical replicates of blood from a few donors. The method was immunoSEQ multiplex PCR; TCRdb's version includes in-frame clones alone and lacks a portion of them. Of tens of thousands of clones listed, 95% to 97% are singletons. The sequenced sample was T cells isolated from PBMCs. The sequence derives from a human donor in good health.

For the CDR3, the DNA is TGTGCCAGCAGCTTATATGGGAGCAACACTGAAGCTTTCTTT. Its protein is CASSLYGSNTEAFF. The rearrangement joins TRBV7-8 to TRBJ1-1; D gene uncertain. CDR1 is SGHVS and CDR2 is FQNEAQ in the germline V gene. The CDR3 has 14 amino acids. The V end lost 2 bases, the J end lost 2 bases, and 9 bases lay between the germline ends.